This T cell receptor beta chain is drawn from a study of blood T cell repertoires in COVID-19. The wider study: Spain, Italy and the United States supplied samples that represented acute and convalescent COVID-19. Sample material is recorded as cDNA or gDNA derived from T cells, B-cell-depleted T cells, or PBMCs.

Original processing notes: Researchers report that nucleated cell counts were estimated from reference gene primer amplification. The data were produced by immunoSEQ multiplex PCR, yet TCRdb's version contains in-frame clones alone and is incomplete. The V and J calls and clone size come from that table; D and trimming were worked out from the DNA. The sample lists roughly 250,000 clones, approximately 82% occurring once. The CDR3 is 14 amino acids. Germline V lookup: CDR1 SGHVS, CDR2 FQNEAQ. Trimming took off 5 bases at V and 7 bases at J, with 15 bases between the two ends. This sequence joins TRBV7-8 and TRBJ2-1, with D perhaps matching TRBD1 (7 bases). Sequenced: peripheral blood. The clonotype originates from a woman at least 80 years old with acute or convalescent COVID-19. CDR3 sequence reads: CASSHLTGRNEQFF. Written as DNA, the CDR3 is TGTGCCAGCAGCCACCTGACAGGGAGGAATGAGCAGTTCTTC.